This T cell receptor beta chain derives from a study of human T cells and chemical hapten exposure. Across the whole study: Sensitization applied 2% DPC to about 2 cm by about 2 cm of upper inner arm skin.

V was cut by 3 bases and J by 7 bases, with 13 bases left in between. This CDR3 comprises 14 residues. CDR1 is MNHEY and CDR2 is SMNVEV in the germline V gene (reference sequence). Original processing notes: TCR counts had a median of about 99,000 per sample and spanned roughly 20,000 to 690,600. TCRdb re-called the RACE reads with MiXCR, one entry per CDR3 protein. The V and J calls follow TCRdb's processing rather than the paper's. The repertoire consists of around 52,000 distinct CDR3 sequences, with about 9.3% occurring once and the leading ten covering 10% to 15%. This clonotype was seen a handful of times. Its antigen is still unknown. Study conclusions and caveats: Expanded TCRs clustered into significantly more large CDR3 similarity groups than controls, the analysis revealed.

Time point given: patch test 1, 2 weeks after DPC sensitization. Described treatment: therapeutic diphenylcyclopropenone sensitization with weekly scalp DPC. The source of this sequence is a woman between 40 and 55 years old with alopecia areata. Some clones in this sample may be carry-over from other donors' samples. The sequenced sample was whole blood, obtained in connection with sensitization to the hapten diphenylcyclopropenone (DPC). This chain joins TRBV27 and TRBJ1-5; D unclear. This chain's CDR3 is CASSLSAGQQPQHF. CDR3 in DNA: TGTGCCAGCAGTTTGTCGGCAGGTCAGCAGCCCCAGCATTTT.